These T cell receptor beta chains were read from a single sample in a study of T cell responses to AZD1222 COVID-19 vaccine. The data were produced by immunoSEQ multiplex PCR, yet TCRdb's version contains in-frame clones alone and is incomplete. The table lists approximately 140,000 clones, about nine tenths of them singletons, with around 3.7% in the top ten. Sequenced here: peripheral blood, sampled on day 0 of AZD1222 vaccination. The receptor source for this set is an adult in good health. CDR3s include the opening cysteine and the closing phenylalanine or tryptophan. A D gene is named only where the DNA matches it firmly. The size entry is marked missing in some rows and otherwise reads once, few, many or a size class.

TGTGCCAGCAGCCTAAAGGGGGTAGATACGCAGTATTTT CASSLKGVDTQYF TRBV3-1/TRBV3-2 - - TRBJ2-3
TGTGCCAGCTCACCGCGACCCAGGGGGCCTGTCAAGGACGAGCAGTACTTC CASSPRPRGPVKDEQYF TRBV18 TRBD1 once TRBJ2-7
TGTGCCAGCAGTCCTACTCAAAGAGCCGATCAGCCCCAGCATTTT CASSPTQRADQPQHF TRBV2 - - TRBJ1-5
TGTGCCAGTAGTATAAGAGGGAGCGGCCAAGAGACCCAGTACTTC CASSIRGSGQETQYF TRBV19 - - TRBJ2-5
TGTGCCTGGAGTAGTACAGGGGCTGAAGCTTTCTTT CAWSSTGAEAFF TRBV30 TRBD1 - TRBJ1-1
TGCGCCAGCACGCAGGGGTTCACCTACGAGCAGTACTTC CASTQGFTYEQYF TRBV5-1 - once TRBJ2-7
TGTGCCAGCAGCCAAGGCGTGACGGGGGAGCAGTACTTC CASSQGVTGEQYF TRBV4-2 - few TRBJ2-7
TGTGCCAGCAGCGTGTCAGGGTACACTGAAGCTTTCTTT CASSVSGYTEAFF TRBV5-4 - once TRBJ1-1
TGCGCCAGCAGCCAAGAAGCAGGGGATGGCTACACCTTC CASSQEAGDGYTF TRBV4-3 - - TRBJ1-2
TGCAGTGCTAGAGGCCAAAGTGAAGCTTTCTTT CSARGQSEAFF TRBV20-1 - - TRBJ1-1
TGTGCCTGGAGCAACTCCGGGAGGGGGTCCAATCAGCCCCAGCATTTT CAWSNSGRGSNQPQHF TRBV30 - - TRBJ1-5
TGTGCCAGCATGGAACCGCCAGGCACTGAAGCTTTCTTT CASMEPPGTEAFF TRBV12-3/TRBV12-4 - - TRBJ1-1
TGTGCCAGCAGTTTAGGCCAGTCCACTGAAGCTTTCTTT CASSLGQSTEAFF TRBV12-3/TRBV12-4 - - TRBJ1-1
TGTGCCAGCAGCGTGACTAGCGTTCACAATGAGCAGTTCTTC CASSVTSVHNEQFF TRBV9 TRBD2 - TRBJ2-1
TGTGCCAGCAGAAACACTGCGGGCGGGACGGGGCGCAATGAGCAGTTCTTC CASRNTAGGTGRNEQFF TRBV11-2 - - TRBJ2-1
TGTGCCAGTAATCTACTAGCGGGGGAATCCGGTACGCAGTTCTTC CASNLLAGESGTQFF TRBV19 TRBD2 - TRBJ2-1
TGTGCCAGCAGTGTCTCACAGGGTGGCAATCAGCCCCAGCATTTT CASSVSQGGNQPQHF TRBV2 - - TRBJ1-5
TGTGCCAGCAGCTTATTACGGGGGCGGGATGAGCAGTTCTTC CASSLLRGRDEQFF TRBV7-2 - - TRBJ2-1
TGTGCCAGTAGGGGGCTCGGAGGGATCAATCAGCCCCAGCATTTT CASRGLGGINQPQHF TRBV19 - few TRBJ1-5
TGTGCCAGCAGTGAAGCAGGGGGTCTCGTAGGAGATACGCAGTATTTT CASSEAGGLVGDTQYF TRBV6-1 - - TRBJ2-3
TGTGCCAGCAGCCAAGATCGGTGGGGAGGGACAGGCCCTTCACCCCTCCACTTT CASSQDRWGGTGPSPLHF TRBV4-2 TRBD1 - TRBJ1-6
TGTGCCACCCAGCGCGCCACGGGGCAAGAGACCCAGTACTTC CATQRATGQETQYF TRBV5-8 - - TRBJ2-5
TGTGCCACCAGTCACAACTCACCGACAAGGTACTTC CATSHNSPTRYF TRBV24-1 - - TRBJ2-7
TGTGCCAGCAGCTTAGGGGGTGGTCCTGGCACAGATACGCAGTATTTT CASSLGGGPGTDTQYF TRBV7-8 - - TRBJ2-3
TGTGCCAGCAGCGGACCCGAATCACCCCTCCACTTT CASSGPESPLHF TRBV2 - few TRBJ1-6
TGCGCCAGCAGCTTGGACAAGGGGACGTATGGCTACACCTTC CASSLDKGTYGYTF TRBV5-1 - - TRBJ1-2
TGTGCCAGCAGCTCGGACCGCTCTGGAAACACCATATATTTT CASSSDRSGNTIYF TRBV7-9 - - TRBJ1-3
TGCAGCGTTGAATTCGGCGCCACAAGCACAGATACGCAGTATTTT CSVEFGATSTDTQYF TRBV29-1 - once TRBJ2-3
TGCAGCGTTGCAATGGGTCCTGAAGCTTTCTTT CSVAMGPEAFF TRBV29-1 - - TRBJ1-1
TGTGCCAGCAGCTTAGTAGACGCAACTAATGAAAAACTGTTTTTT CASSLVDATNEKLFF TRBV7-8 - - TRBJ1-4
TGTGCCAGCAGCTTGGGAACAGGCTCCGGGGGGCCCCAGCATTTT CASSLGTGSGGPQHF TRBV7-9 - - TRBJ1-5
TGCGCCAGCAGCCAGGGGACTAGCGGGAGGGCCGGCACAGATACGCAGTATTTT CASSQGTSGRAGTDTQYF TRBV4-3 TRBD2 - TRBJ2-3
TGTGCCAGCAGTCCAGGCGGGGGCCGTAATGAAAAACTGTTTTTT CASSPGGGRNEKLFF TRBV6-5 - - TRBJ1-4
TGTGCCAGCAGTAATCCGGGACAGGGCCACTACGAGCAGTACTTC CASSNPGQGHYEQYF TRBV6-6 TRBD1 - TRBJ2-7
TGTGCCAGCAGCCAAATTAGCGGCGGCACTGAAGCTTTCTTT CASSQISGGTEAFF TRBV3-1/TRBV3-2 - - TRBJ1-1
TGCGCCAGCTCCCGGACGGAAACTAACTATGGCTACACCTTC CASSRTETNYGYTF TRBV5-1 - few TRBJ1-2
TGCGCCAGCAGCCCCCGGGTGGGGGTGGGGACAGATACGCAGTATTTT CASSPRVGVGTDTQYF TRBV5-1 - - TRBJ2-3
TGTGCCAGCAGTGACTTTCTAGCGGGGCCCGACACCGGGGAGCTGTTTTTT CASSDFLAGPDTGELFF TRBV6-4 TRBD2 - TRBJ2-2
TGTGCCAGCAGTGGAGGGGGACAGGGGTTAGGAAAACTGTTTTTT CASSGGGQGLGKLFF TRBV25-1 TRBD1 - TRBJ1-4
TGTGCCAGCAGTTACTCGTTTAGGCAGAGCGGATACGAGCAGTACTTC CASSYSFRQSGYEQYF TRBV6-2/TRBV6-3 - once TRBJ2-7
TGTGCCAGCAGTCCCGAGTGGGGGGCGGGTGGCTACACCTTC CASSPEWGAGGYTF TRBV6-6 - medium-sized TRBJ1-2
TGCAGCGTTGATGGTTCTAACGGGGGGGAGGAAAAACTGTTTTTT CSVDGSNGGEEKLFF TRBV29-1 - - TRBJ1-4
TGTGCCTGGAGCCGGAGGGGAAACACCATATATTTT CAWSRRGNTIYF TRBV30 - - TRBJ1-3
TGTGCCAGCAGCTTGGACAGGGTAGGGCACACCATATATTTT CASSLDRVGHTIYF TRBV5-6 - - TRBJ1-3
TGTGCCAGCAGCCAAGTTGCGGGGAATGAGCAGTTCTTC CASSQVAGNEQFF TRBV3-1/TRBV3-2 - - TRBJ2-1
TGTGCCAGCAGTGAACCTAGCGGGGGGGTCACAGATACGCAGTATTTT CASSEPSGGVTDTQYF TRBV6-1 TRBD2 - TRBJ2-3
TGTGCCAGCAGCCAAGGGACAGGGGGCCGGTATAGCAATCAGCCCCAGCATTTT CASSQGTGGRYSNQPQHF TRBV3-1/TRBV3-2 TRBD1 - TRBJ1-5
TGTGCCAGTAGTCCTCGACAGATCTTTAGCTCCTACAATGAGCAGTTCTTC CASSPRQIFSSYNEQFF TRBV19 - - TRBJ2-1
TGTGCCAGCAGCTTCGGGACTAGCGGCGAGCAGTACTTC CASSFGTSGEQYF TRBV7-9 TRBD2 once TRBJ2-7
TGTGCCTGGAGTGTAGCGTCGGACAGGGTGTACACTGAAGCTTTCTTT CAWSVASDRVYTEAFF TRBV30 TRBD1 - TRBJ1-1
TGTGCCAGCAGCGTAGGCCCCGATACAGTCGAAGCTTTCTTT CASSVGPDTVEAFF TRBV9 - once TRBJ1-1